The source of this T cell receptor (beta chain) is a study of blood T cell repertoires in COVID-19. V lost 3 bases and J lost 2, with 23 bases in between. The CDR3 extends over 17 amino acids. Germline values: CDR1 DFQATT, CDR2 SNEGSKA (reference sequence). Adults between roughly 18 and 100 years of age took part from 24 US areas. The protocol was immunoSEQ multiplex PCR, while the TCRdb copy is restricted to in-frame clones and leaves out a portion. The table records a few hundred thousand clones, 87% of them present only once. Sequencing was done on a sample of PBMCs or T cells enriched from blood (not recorded which). The sequence was collected from a young man who had recovered from COVID-19. J is TRBJ2-7 and V is TRBV20-1, with D perhaps assigned TRBD1 or TRBD2 (6 bases each). The CDR3 reads CSASGGGVARRPYEQYF. The DNA of the CDR3 is TGCAGTGCTAGTGGGGGCGGGGTGGCCCGGCGGCCCTACGAGCAGTACTTC.